The clone carrying this TCR beta chain was counted only a few times. Its specificity is not known. The sample comes from a study of blood T cells in healthy people across ages. The CDR3 contains 13 residues. V dropped 5 bases and J dropped 4 bases, with 11 bases sitting between them. In germline, CDR1 is MNHNY, CDR2 SVGAGI (reference sequence). Study results and limitations: Long-lived donors carried more naive CD4+ cells and greater diversity than aged donors.

The use of a sample-barcoded 5' primer and a J-beta primer mix characterized a second PCR of roughly 6 to 11 cycles. TCRdb passed the 5' RACE reads through MiXCR, listing each CDR3 protein once. The table has roughly 2 million distinct CDR3 sequences, around 50% seen once; the top ten hold around 2.1%. Specimen: blood. J is TRBJ1-2 and V is TRBV6-6; D might be TRBD1 (6 bases). This receptor was obtained from a woman aged 40 to 50 in good health. This CDR3 reads CASSLRGAYGYTF. The CDR3 region has the DNA TGTGCCAGCAGTCTCAGGGGTGCCTATGGCTACACCTTC.